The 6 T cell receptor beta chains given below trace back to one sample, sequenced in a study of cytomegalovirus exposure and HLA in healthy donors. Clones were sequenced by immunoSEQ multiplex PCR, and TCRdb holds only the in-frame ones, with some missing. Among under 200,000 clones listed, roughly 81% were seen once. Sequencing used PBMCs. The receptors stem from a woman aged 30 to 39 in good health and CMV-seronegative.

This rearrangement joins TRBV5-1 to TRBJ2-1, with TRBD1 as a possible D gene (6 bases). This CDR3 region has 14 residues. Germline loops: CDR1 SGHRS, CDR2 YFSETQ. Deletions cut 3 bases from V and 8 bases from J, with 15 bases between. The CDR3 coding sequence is TGCGCCAGCAGCTCCTCACAGGGTTGGGATGAGCAGTTCTTC. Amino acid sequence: CASSSSQGWDEQFF.

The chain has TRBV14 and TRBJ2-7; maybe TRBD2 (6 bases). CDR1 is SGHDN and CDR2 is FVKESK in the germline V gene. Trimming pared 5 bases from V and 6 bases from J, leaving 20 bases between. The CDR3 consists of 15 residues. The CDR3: CASSLRLVGGGEQYF. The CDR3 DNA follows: TGTGCCAGCAGCTTACGACTAGTGGGTGGGGGCGAGCAGTACTTC.

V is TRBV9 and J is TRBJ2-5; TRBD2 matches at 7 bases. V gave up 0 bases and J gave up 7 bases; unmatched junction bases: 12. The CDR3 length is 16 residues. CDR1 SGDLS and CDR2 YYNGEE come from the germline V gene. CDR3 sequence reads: CASSVGGGLGTGTQYF. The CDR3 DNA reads TGTGCCAGCAGCGTAGGGGGAGGGTTGGGGACGGGGACCCAGTACTTC.

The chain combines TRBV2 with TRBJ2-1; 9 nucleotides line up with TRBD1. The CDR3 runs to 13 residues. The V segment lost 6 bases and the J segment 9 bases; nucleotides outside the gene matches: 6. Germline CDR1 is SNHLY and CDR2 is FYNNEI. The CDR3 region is CASRRTGDGEQFF. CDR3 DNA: TGTGCCAGCAGAAGGACAGGGGACGGTGAGCAGTTCTTC. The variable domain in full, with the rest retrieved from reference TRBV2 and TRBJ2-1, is EPEVTQTPSHQVTQMGQEVILRCVPISNHLYFYWYRQILGQKVEFLVSFYNNEISEKSEIFDDQFSVERPDGSNFTLKIRSTKLEDSAMYFCASRRTGDGEQFFGPGTRLTVL.

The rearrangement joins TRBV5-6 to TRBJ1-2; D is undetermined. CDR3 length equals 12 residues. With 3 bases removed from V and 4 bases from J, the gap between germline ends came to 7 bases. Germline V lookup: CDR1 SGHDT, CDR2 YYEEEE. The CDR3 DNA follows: TGTGCCAGCAGCTCGAGGGTCTATGGCTACACCTTC. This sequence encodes CASSSRVYGYTF.

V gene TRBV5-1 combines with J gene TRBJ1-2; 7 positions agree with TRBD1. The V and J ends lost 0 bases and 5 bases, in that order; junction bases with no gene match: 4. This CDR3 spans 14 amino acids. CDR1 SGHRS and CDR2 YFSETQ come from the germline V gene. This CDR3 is CASSLDPGQYGYTF. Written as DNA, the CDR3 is TGCGCCAGCAGCTTGGACCCGGGACAGTATGGCTACACCTTC.